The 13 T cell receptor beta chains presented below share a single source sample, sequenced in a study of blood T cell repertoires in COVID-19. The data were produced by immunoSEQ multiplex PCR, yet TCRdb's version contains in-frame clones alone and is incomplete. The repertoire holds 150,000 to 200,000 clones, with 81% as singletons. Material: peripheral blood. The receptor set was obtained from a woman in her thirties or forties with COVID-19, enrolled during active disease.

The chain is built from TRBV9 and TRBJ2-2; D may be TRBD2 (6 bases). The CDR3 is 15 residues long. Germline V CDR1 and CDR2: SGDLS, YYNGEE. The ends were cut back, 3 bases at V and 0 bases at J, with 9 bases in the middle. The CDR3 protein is CASSAGLANTGELFF. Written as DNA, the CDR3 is TGTGCCAGCAGCGCGGGACTCGCGAACACCGGGGAGCTGTTTTTT.

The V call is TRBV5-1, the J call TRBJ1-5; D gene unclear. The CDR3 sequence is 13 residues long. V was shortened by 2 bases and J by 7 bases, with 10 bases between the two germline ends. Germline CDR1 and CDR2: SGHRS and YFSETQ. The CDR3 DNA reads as TGCGCCAGCAGCTTTTTTGGAGGACAGCCCCAGCATTTT. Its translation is CASSFFGGQPQHF. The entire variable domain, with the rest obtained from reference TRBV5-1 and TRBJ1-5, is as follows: KAGVTQTPRYLIKTRGQQVTLSCSPISGHRSVSWYQQTPGQGLQFLFEYFSETQRNKGNFPGRFSGRQFSNSRSEMNVSTLELGDSALYLCASSFFGGQPQHFGDGTRLSIL.

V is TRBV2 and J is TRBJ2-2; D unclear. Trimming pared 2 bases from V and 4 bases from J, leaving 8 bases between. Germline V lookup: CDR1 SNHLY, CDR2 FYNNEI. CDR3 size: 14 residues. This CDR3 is CASSETHSTGELFF. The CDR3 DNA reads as TGTGCCAGCAGTGAAACTCATTCCACCGGGGAGCTGTTTTTT.

The DNA for the CDR3 is TGTGCCAGCAAGGACAGGGGGGGCTACACCTTC. The encoded protein is CASKDRGGYTF. The rearrangement joins TRBV6-5 to TRBJ1-2; TRBD1 aligns across 10 bases. CDR3 length equals 11 residues. Germline V gene data show CDR1 as MNHEY and CDR2 as SVGAGI. The J segment lost 8 bases and the V segment lost 7 bases, leaving 1 base of the junction unmatched.

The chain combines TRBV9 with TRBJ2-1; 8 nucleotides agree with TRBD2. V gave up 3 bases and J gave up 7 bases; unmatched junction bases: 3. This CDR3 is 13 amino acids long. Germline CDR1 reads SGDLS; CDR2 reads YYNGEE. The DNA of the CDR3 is TGTGCCAGCAGCGAACGACTAGCGAATGAGCAGTTCTTC. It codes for CASSERLANEQFF. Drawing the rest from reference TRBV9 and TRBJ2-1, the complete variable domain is DSGVTQTPKHLITATGQRVTLRCSPRSGDLSVYWYQQSLDQGLQFLIQYYNGEERAKGNILERFSAQQFPDLHSELNLSSLELGDSALYFCASSERLANEQFFGPGTRLTVL.

The CDR3 nucleotides read TGTGCCAGCAACGGGGGAGTTAAGAATTCACCCCTCCACTTT. As protein: CASNGGVKNSPLHF. The chain combines TRBV6-5 with TRBJ1-6, with D perhaps matching TRBD1 (5 bases). Germline CDR1 MNHEY, CDR2 SVGAGI. The ends were cut back, 7 bases at V and 7 bases at J, with 14 bases in the middle. This CDR3 is 14 amino acids long.

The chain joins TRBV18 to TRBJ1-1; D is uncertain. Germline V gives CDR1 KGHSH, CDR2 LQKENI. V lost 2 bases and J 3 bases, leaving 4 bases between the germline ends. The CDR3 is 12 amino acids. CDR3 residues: CASSPGYTEAFF. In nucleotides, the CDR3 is TGTGCCAGCTCACCAGGCTACACTGAAGCTTTCTTT.

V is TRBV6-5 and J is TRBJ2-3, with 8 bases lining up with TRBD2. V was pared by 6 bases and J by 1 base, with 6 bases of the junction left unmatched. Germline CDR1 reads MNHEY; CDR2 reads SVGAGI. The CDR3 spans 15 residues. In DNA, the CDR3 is TGTGCCAGCAGGGGTAGCGGGGCCCGCACAGATACGCAGTATTTT. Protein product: CASRGSGARTDTQYF.

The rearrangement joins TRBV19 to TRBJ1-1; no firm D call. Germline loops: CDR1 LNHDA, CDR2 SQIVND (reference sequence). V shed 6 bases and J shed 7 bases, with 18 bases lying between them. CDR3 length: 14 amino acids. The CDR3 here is CASSTGPALGEAFF. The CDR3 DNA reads TGTGCCAGTAGCACTGGTCCCGCCCTTGGTGAAGCTTTCTTT.

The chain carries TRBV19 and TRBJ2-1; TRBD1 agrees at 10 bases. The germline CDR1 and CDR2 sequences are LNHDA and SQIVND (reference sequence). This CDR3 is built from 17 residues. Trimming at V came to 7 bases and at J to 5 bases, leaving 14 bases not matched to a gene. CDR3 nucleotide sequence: TGTGCCAGTACCGCTACTCGGACAGGGGGACGAAACAATGAGCAGTTCTTC. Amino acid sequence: CASTATRTGGRNNEQFF.

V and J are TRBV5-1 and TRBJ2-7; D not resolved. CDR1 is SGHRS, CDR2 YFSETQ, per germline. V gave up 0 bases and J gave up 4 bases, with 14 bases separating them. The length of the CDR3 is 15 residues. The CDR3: CASSLVSGGEYEQYF. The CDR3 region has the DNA TGCGCCAGCAGCTTGGTCTCGGGTGGTGAATACGAGCAGTACTTC.

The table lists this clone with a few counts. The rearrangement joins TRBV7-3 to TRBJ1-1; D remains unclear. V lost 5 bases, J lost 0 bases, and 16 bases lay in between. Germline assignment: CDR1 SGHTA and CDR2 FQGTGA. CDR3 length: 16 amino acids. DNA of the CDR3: TGTGCCAGCAGCCTAGGAAGCCAGATTATGAACACTGAAGCTTTCTTT. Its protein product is CASSLGSQIMNTEAFF.

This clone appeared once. CDR3 nucleotide sequence: TGTGCCAGTAGTACGCCTCTGTCCGGGAGAATAGATGAGCAGTTCTTC. Translating gives CASSTPLSGRIDEQFF. V usage is TRBV19 and J usage is TRBJ2-1; D perhaps matches TRBD2 (6 bases). Germline-derived CDR1 and CDR2 are LNHDA and SQIVND (reference sequence). The CDR3 extends over 16 amino acids. Trimming removed 4 bases from V and 8 bases from J, with 21 bases in between.